These 30 T cell receptor beta chains were sequenced from one sample in a study of cytomegalovirus exposure and HLA in healthy donors. Primers: 60 Vbeta forward and 13 Jbeta reverse. Clones were read by immunoSEQ multiplex PCR, and TCRdb kept only the in-frame ones, dropping some. There are around 130,000 clones in the sample; over 75% occur only once, and about 1.5% lies in the top ten. Input material: PBMCs. These TCRs come from a woman aged 18-29 years in good health and CMV-seronegative.

This rearrangement joins TRBV5-4 to TRBJ2-1; TRBD2 matches at 10 bases. The germline V gene has CDR1 SGHNT and CDR2 YYREEE (reference sequence). The junction had 23 bases not matched to a gene; V was cut back by 4 bases and J by 10 bases. This CDR3 contains 19 residues. CDR3 DNA: TGTGCCAGCAGCCAGGGGGGGAGCGGGAGGGCCCCAACGGGGGTCGAGCAGTTCTTC. Encoded protein: CASSQGGSGRAPTGVEQFF.

The chain uses TRBV4-2 and TRBJ2-2, with TRBD2 identical over 11 bases. This CDR3 is 17 amino acids long. Germline trimming cut 3 bases from V and 0 bases from J; bases unmatched to any gene: 3. Germline V CDR1 and CDR2: LGHNA, YNFKEQ. The DNA of the CDR3 is TGTGCCAGCAGCCATAGTAGCGGGGGGGCGAACACCGGGGAGCTGTTTTTT. Encoded protein: CASSHSSGGANTGELFF.

In regard to this clone: One end of the junction is discordant with germline, which a read error may explain. This chain links TRBV10-1 with TRBJ2-6; a weak D match, TRBD1 (5 bases). CDR1 and CDR2 (germline): WNHNN, SYGVQD (reference sequence). The CDR3 totals 17 residues. The DNA of the CDR3 is TGCGCCAGCAGTGCGGGCAGGCTCCGCTCTGGGGCCAACGGCCTGACTTTC. Its translation: CASSAGRLRSGANGLTF.

V usage is TRBV5-1 and J usage is TRBJ2-1; the match to TRBD2 covers 9 bases. The germline CDR1 and CDR2 sequences are SGHRS and YFSETQ. This CDR3 contains 15 residues. The V and J ends lost 2 bases and 8 bases, in that order; junction bases with no gene match: 8. CDR3 sequence (DNA): TGCGCCAGCAGCTTAGTAGCGGGAGTAAAGGATGAGCAGTTCTTC. Protein product: CASSLVAGVKDEQFF.

The V gene is TRBV4-2, the J gene TRBJ2-3, with TRBD1 matching 7 bases. Germline V lookup: CDR1 LGHNA, CDR2 YNFKEQ. The CDR3 is made up of 15 amino acids. V gave up 0 bases and J gave up 2 bases; unmatched junction bases: 2. DNA for the CDR3: TGTGCCAGCAGCCAAGAACAGGGGATCACAGATACGCAGTATTTT. It translates to CASSQEQGITDTQYF.

This clone is a singleton in its sample. The chain is built from TRBV5-1 and TRBJ2-7; the match to TRBD1 covers 10 bases. This CDR3 contains 15 residues. Germline values: CDR1 SGHRS, CDR2 YFSETQ. The trim removed 3 bases at V and 5 bases at J, leaving 8 bases unmatched. CDR3 region: CASSSGQGSYHEQYF. The CDR3 nucleotides are TGCGCCAGCAGCTCGGGACAGGGGTCCTACCACGAGCAGTACTTC.

Here the CDR3 reads CASSYSNSYGYTF. CDR3 DNA: TGTGCCAGCAGTTACTCGAATAGCTATGGCTACACCTTC. The chain couples TRBV6-5 to TRBJ1-2; D is uncertain. This CDR3 is built from 13 residues. V lost 0 bases and J lost 4, with 6 bases in between. From germline, CDR1 is MNHEY and CDR2 SVGAGI.

The chain couples TRBV18 to TRBJ2-7, with 10 bases matching TRBD1. This CDR3 is built from 15 residues. The ends lost 0 bases at V and 3 bases at J; junction bases unmatched: 2. Germline V CDR1 and CDR2: KGHSH, LQKENI. The CDR3 nucleotides are TGTGCCAGCTCACCACCGGGACAGGGGTACTACGAGCAGTACTTC. Protein product: CASSPPGQGYYEQYF.

The genes are TRBV5-1 and TRBJ2-7; 8 nucleotides line up with TRBD2. The J segment lost 0 bases and the V segment lost 4 bases, leaving 6 bases of the junction unmatched. Germline V gene sequence: CDR1 SGHRS, CDR2 YFSETQ. The CDR3 is 15 residues long. The CDR3 loop reads CASSELADPSYEQYF. CDR3 nucleotide sequence: TGCGCCAGCAGCGAACTAGCGGATCCCTCCTACGAGCAGTACTTC.

The V gene is TRBV7-8, the J gene TRBJ2-5, with 7 bases fitting TRBD1. The J call is uncertain, as TRBJ2-7 better fits the DNA end. The V gene's germline CDR1 is SGHVS and CDR2 FQNEAQ. The CDR3 is 15 residues long. The CDR3 DNA is TGTGCCAGCAGATACCGGGACAGAAGTTCCTACGAGCAGTACTTC. It translates to CASRYRDRSSYEQYF.

The chain employs TRBV5-4 and TRBJ1-2; D possibly corresponds to TRBD1 (6 bases). The CDR3 is 12 residues long. V lost 4 bases, J lost 9 bases, and 13 bases lay in between. Per the germline V gene, CDR1 is SGHNT and CDR2 is YYREEE (reference sequence). The CDR3 coding sequence is TGTGCCAGCAGCCGGGACACCGGAAGCTACACCTTC. It is translated as CASSRDTGSYTF.

The chain is built from TRBV5-1 and TRBJ2-7; TRBD1 agrees at 11 bases. The CDR3 is 14 residues long. Germline trimming cut 4 bases from V and 5 bases from J; bases unmatched to any gene: 5. Germline assignment: CDR1 SGHRS and CDR2 YFSETQ. CDR3 sequence reads: CASSPDRGRNEQYF. The CDR3 DNA sequence: TGCGCCAGCAGCCCGGACAGGGGGCGGAACGAGCAGTACTTC.

The table lists this clone with a count of one. V is TRBV5-1 and J is TRBJ1-4; 7 nucleotides match TRBD1. This CDR3 comprises 16 residues. Germline V gives CDR1 SGHRS, CDR2 YFSETQ. The ends lost 5 bases at V and 7 bases at J; junction bases unmatched: 14. DNA of the CDR3: TGCGCCAGCAGTCGGAGACAGGGCCAAACGGGTGAAAAACTGTTTTTT. Protein product: CASSRRQGQTGEKLFF.

V is TRBV7-3 and J is TRBJ1-1; unclear D gene. The CDR3 has 13 residues. Trimming stripped 5 bases from V and 0 bases from J, with 7 bases between. In germline, CDR1 is SGHTA, CDR2 FQGTGA. CDR3 sequence (DNA): TGTGCCAGCAGCCCAACAGTGAACACTGAAGCTTTCTTT. Amino acid sequence: CASSPTVNTEAFF.

The chain carries TRBV15 and TRBJ1-5; a possible D gene is TRBD1 (6 bases). The V end was cut by 1 base, the J end by 0 bases, with 16 bases between. This CDR3 is 18 amino acids long. CDR1 LNHNV and CDR2 YYDKDF come from the germline V gene (reference sequence). Here the CDR3 reads CATSRGFGRGYSNQPQHF. In DNA form, the CDR3 reads TGTGCCACCAGCAGAGGGTTTGGCAGGGGCTATAGCAATCAGCCCCAGCATTTT.

The V call is TRBV19, the J call TRBJ2-1; possible D gene TRBD2, 6 bases. V was trimmed by 8 bases and J by 6 bases, leaving 14 bases between them. Germline values: CDR1 LNHDA, CDR2 SQIVND (reference sequence). This CDR3 has 13 residues. This CDR3 reads CASETGAPNEQFF. The CDR3 DNA reads TGTGCCAGTGAAACGGGAGCCCCCAATGAGCAGTTCTTC.

CDR3 bases: TGTGCCAGCAGCTTTCCCGTAGCGGGAGGGCCAAGCGGGGAGCTGTTTTTT. This gives the protein CASSFPVAGGPSGELFF. V is TRBV5-4 and J is TRBJ2-2, with 11 bases lining up with TRBD2. The CDR3 has 17 residues. CDR1 and CDR2 (germline): SGHNT, YYREEE (reference sequence). With V trimmed by 2 bases and J by 7 bases, 10 bases remained unmatched.

The V and J genes are TRBV5-4 and TRBJ1-1; 7 bases align to TRBD1. CDR1 and CDR2 (germline): SGHNT, YYREEE (reference sequence). This CDR3 is built from 14 residues. J lost 4 bases, V lost 4 bases, and 7 bases had no gene match. The CDR3 region has the DNA TGTGCCAGCAGCCCCCCGGGACAGATCACTGAAGCTTTCTTT. The encoded protein is CASSPPGQITEAFF.

V is TRBV7-6 and J is TRBJ2-1; 13 nucleotides agree with TRBD2. V was pared by 2 bases and J by 0 bases, with 4 bases of the junction left unmatched. Germline CDR1 SGHVS, CDR2 FNYEAQ. This CDR3 has 18 residues. The CDR3 spells CASSLFTSGGDSYNEQFF. The CDR3 region has the DNA TGTGCCAGCAGCTTATTTACTAGCGGGGGGGACTCCTACAATGAGCAGTTCTTC.

This clone was observed a few times. The CDR3 spells CASSNPGQGETQYF. The CDR3 nucleotides read TGCGCCAGCAGCAACCCGGGACAGGGAGAGACCCAGTACTTC. The chain couples TRBV5-1 to TRBJ2-5; 9 bases fit TRBD1. This CDR3 has 14 amino acids. Trimming at V came to 4 bases and at J to 4 bases, leaving 5 bases not matched to a gene. Looked up from germline, CDR1 is SGHRS and CDR2 is YFSETQ.

Here the CDR3 reads CASSWTGSPYNSPLHF. As DNA, the CDR3 is TGTGCCAGCAGTTGGACAGGGAGCCCCTATAATTCACCCCTCCACTTT. The chain is built from TRBV27 and TRBJ1-6, with 8 nucleotides matching TRBD1. From germline, CDR1 is MNHEY and CDR2 SMNVEV (reference sequence). Trimming took 4 bases from V and 2 from J; bases not matched to a gene: 4. CDR3 size: 16 residues.

On this clone itself: The missing conserved phenylalanine or tryptophan at the end of this CDR3 makes a read error likely. This sequence joins TRBV27 and TRBJ2-7; 10 nucleotides agree with TRBD1. This CDR3 has 16 amino acids. The germline V gene encodes CDR1 MNHEY and CDR2 SMNVEV (reference sequence). The V and J ends lost 5 bases and 5 bases, in that order; junction bases with no gene match: 12. CDR3 in DNA: TGTGCCAGCAGTCCTATAGTGGGACAGGGGATTGACGAGCAGTACCTC. Translation gives CASSPIVGQGIDEQYL.

The chain recombines TRBV30 with TRBJ2-5; TRBD2 matches at 12 bases. This CDR3 has 15 residues. Germline V gives CDR1 GTSNPN, CDR2 SVGIG (reference sequence). The J segment lost 4 bases and the V segment lost 4 bases, leaving 7 bases of the junction unmatched. CDR3 nucleotides: TGTGCCTGGACTAGCGGGGGGGGGTTCGTAGAGACCCAGTACTTC. The encoded protein is CAWTSGGGFVETQYF.

The chain has TRBV7-8 and TRBJ1-1, with unresolved D. Per the germline V gene, CDR1 is SGHVS and CDR2 is FQNEAQ. CDR3 length equals 16 residues. Trimming took 5 bases from V and 3 from J, leaving 19 bases between them. The CDR3 coding sequence is TGTGCCAGCAGCATCGGAGGTTCAGAAAGGGACACTGAAGCTTTCTTT. Residues: CASSIGGSERDTEAFF.

The CDR3 DNA reads TGTGCCAGCAGGTTCACAGGGGTTGGTGATTCACCCCTCCACTTT. The encoded protein is CASRFTGVGDSPLHF. V is TRBV7-2 and J is TRBJ1-6; TRBD1 matches 7 bases. Trimming removed 6 bases from V and 8 bases from J; junction bases left unmatched: 10. There are 15 residues in the CDR3. From germline, CDR1 is SGHTA and CDR2 FQGNSA.

The V and J genes are TRBV2 and TRBJ1-4, with TRBD1 identical over 8 bases. Germline CDR1 and CDR2: SNHLY and FYNNEI. This CDR3 contains 12 residues. J gave up 12 bases and V 6 bases, and 6 bases lay outside the gene matches. CDR3 loop: CASSRTGTELFF. CDR3 DNA sequence: TGTGCCAGCAGCAGGACAGGGACAGAACTGTTTTTT. Complete variable domain (other parts from reference TRBV2 and TRBJ1-4): EPEVTQTPSHQVTQMGQEVILRCVPISNHLYFYWYRQILGQKVEFLVSFYNNEISEKSEIFDDQFSVERPDGSNFTLKIRSTKLEDSAMYFCASSRTGTELFFGSGTQLSVL.

The V and J genes are TRBV7-2 and TRBJ1-2; D perhaps matches TRBD1 (5 bases). Trimming took off 5 bases at V and 9 bases at J, with 13 bases between the two ends. The CDR3 has 12 amino acids. The germline V gene encodes CDR1 SGHTA and CDR2 FQGNSA. The CDR3 sequence: CASSHSGGSYTF. Written as DNA, the CDR3 is TGTGCCAGCAGCCACTCCGGGGGTAGCTACACCTTC.

The gene calls are TRBV6-5 and TRBJ1-1, with TRBD1 matching 7 bases. This CDR3 comprises 15 residues. The germline gives CDR1 MNHEY, CDR2 SVGAGI. V was clipped by 5 bases and J by 2 bases; unmatched bases: 8. CDR3 bases: TGTGCCAGCAGTGACTACCGACAGGGCAACACTGAAGCTTTCTTT. Translated: CASSDYRQGNTEAFF.

This clone was recorded once. CDR3 protein: CASSYLGQSDEQYF. In DNA, the CDR3 is TGTGCCAGCAGTTACTTGGGACAGTCTGACGAGCAGTACTTC. The chain combines TRBV6-5 with TRBJ2-7; 7 bases align to TRBD1. CDR1 MNHEY and CDR2 SVGAGI come from the germline V gene. The J segment lost 5 bases and the V segment lost 1 base, leaving 5 bases of the junction unmatched. The CDR3 length is 14 residues.

V and J are TRBV4-3 and TRBJ2-1, with 11 bases matching TRBD2. The CDR3 is 14 amino acids. Germline lookup yields CDR1 LGHNA and CDR2 YSLEER. J lost 8 bases, V lost 5 bases, and 5 bases had no gene match. The CDR3 here is CASSYGTSGDEQFF. The CDR3 DNA sequence: TGCGCCAGCAGCTACGGGACTAGCGGCGATGAGCAGTTCTTC.